The clone carrying this TCR beta chain was counted many times. This entry is derived from a study of CD8 T cells in ankylosing spondylitis. TCRdb re-called the 5' RACE reads through MiXCR, storing one row per CDR3 protein. The profile shows 25,000 to 35,000 distinct CDR3 sequences, less than 5.5% of them singletons. Specimen: blood, either unsorted or a sorted T cell fraction (not recorded which). The source is a female donor with ankylosing spondylitis or in good health (not recorded which).

The CDR3 spells CASSVGSGDEQFF. The DNA of the CDR3 is TGTGCCAGCAGCGTAGGTAGCGGAGATGAGCAGTTCTTC. The V and J genes are TRBV9 and TRBJ2-1, with D tentatively TRBD2 (6 bases). Trimming removed 0 bases from V and 8 bases from J, with 9 bases in between. The CDR3 totals 13 residues. The germline V gene has CDR1 SGDLS and CDR2 YYNGEE.